Listed below are T cell receptor beta chains from one sample, sequenced in a study of cytomegalovirus exposure and HLA in healthy donors. Method: immunoSEQ multiplex PCR; TCRdb's copy keeps in-frame clones and lacks some. The table shows some 150,000 clones, with around 84% occurring only once. Material for sequencing was PBMCs. All receptors come from a young woman in good health and CMV-seronegative. The CDR3 runs from the conserved cysteine through the conserved F or W. D genes are given only for firm matches. For some rows the clone size is stated as once, few or many, or as a class when expanded; others skip it.

TRBJ1-2 - TRBV28 once CASSLPGRGYTF TGTGCCAGCAGTTTACCCGGGAGGGGCTACACCTTC
TRBJ2-6 - TRBV6-5 - CASIESGANVLTF TGTGCCAGCATAGAGTCTGGGGCCAACGTCCTGACTTTC
TRBJ1-2 TRBD1 TRBV6-5 - CASRPQGQAGGYTF TGTGCCAGCAGACCACAGGGACAGGCGGGGGGCTACACCTTC
TRBJ2-5 TRBD2 TRBV13 - CASSLVASGFQETQYF TGTGCCAGCAGCTTAGTGGCTAGCGGGTTCCAAGAGACCCAGTACTTC
TRBJ1-3 - TRBV29-1 - CSSQGAGNTIYF TGCAGCTCTCAGGGTGCTGGAAACACCATATATTTT
TRBJ2-1 TRBD2 TRBV28 once CASSTGTSGRASGFF TGTGCCAGCAGTACCGGGACTAGCGGGAGGGCCTCGGGGTTCTTC
TRBJ1-4 - TRBV7-9 few CASSILGGREVEKLFF TGTGCCAGCAGCATACTGGGAGGCAGGGAGGTTGAAAAACTGTTTTTT
TRBJ2-1 TRBD2 TRBV5-4 - CASSSTSGIGNEQFF TGTGCCAGCAGCTCCACTAGCGGGATAGGCAATGAGCAGTTCTTC
TRBJ1-2 - TRBV28 - CASSLRGGAVGYTF TGTGCCAGCAGCCTCCGTGGGGGGGCGGTTGGCTACACCTTC
TRBJ2-4 TRBD1 TRBV2 - CASSIESPRSGTGQYF TGTGCCAGCAGTATAGAATCCCCCCGGTCCGGGACAGGGCAGTACTTC
TRBJ2-7 - TRBV10-1 once CASSESGGLGEQYF TGCGCCAGCAGTGAGTCGGGGGGTTTGGGCGAGCAGTACTTC
TRBJ2-2 - TRBV23-1 - CASSQEPGTNTGELFF TGCGCCAGCAGTCAAGAACCCGGGACGAACACCGGGGAGCTGTTTTTT
TRBJ2-2 TRBD2 TRBV11-2 - CASSLGLAGDTGELFF TGTGCCAGCAGCTTAGGACTAGCGGGGGACACCGGGGAGCTGTTTTTT
TRBJ2-5 TRBD1 TRBV4-1 - CASSLDREETQYF TGCGCCAGCAGTCTGGACAGGGAAGAGACCCAGTACTTC
TRBJ2-3 - TRBV6-5 - CASTPDYYTQYF TGTGCCAGCACCCCGGACTACTATACGCAGTATTTT
TRBJ2-7 TRBD1 TRBV6-1 - CASSDLGTGSVKQYF TGTGCCAGCAGTGACCTCGGGACAGGGAGCGTCAAGCAGTACTTC
TRBJ2-5 TRBD2 TRBV9 - CASSSRLAQETQYF TGTGCCAGCAGCTCCCGACTAGCGCAGGAGACCCAGTACTTC
TRBJ2-7 - TRBV6-5 - CASSYGGAGEQYF TGTGCCAGCAGTTATGGGGGGGCCGGCGAGCAGTACTTC
TRBJ2-5 - TRBV7-2 - CASSLEGLVKTQYF TGTGCCAGCAGCTTGGAGGGACTTGTAAAGACCCAGTACTTC
TRBJ2-1 TRBD1 TRBV30 - CAWSPGTGAYNEQFF TGTGCCTGGAGTCCCGGGACAGGGGCCTACAATGAGCAGTTCTTC
TRBJ2-3 - TRBV5-1 - CASSFYGRGQGTDTQYF TGCGCCAGCAGCTTTTATGGGCGGGGGCAGGGCACAGATACGCAGTATTTT
TRBJ2-7 - TRBV4-1 - CASSQSRGAIFLGEQYF TGCGCCAGCAGCCAATCCCGGGGGGCGATATTCCTAGGCGAGCAGTACTTC